These T cell receptor beta chains were read from a single sample in a study of regulatory T cells in long-lasting Graves disease. TCRdb independently ran MiXCR on the multiplex PCR reads; one entry per CDR3 protein. The sample holds about 240,000 distinct CDR3 sequences, roughly a fifth seen once. The sample in question was peripheral blood mononuclear cells (PBMCs), obtained at new diagnosis, from a patient treated with antithyroid drugs. The receptor source for this set is a female donor with Graves disease. The CDR3 runs from the conserved cysteine through the conserved F or W. Fields, in order: clone size, D gene, V gene, J gene, CDR3 protein, CDR3 DNA. A D gene is named only where the DNA matches it firmly. The size entry is marked missing in some rows and otherwise reads once, few, many or a size class.

clone_size: NA; d_call: TRBD2; v_call: TRBV2; j_call: TRBJ2-3; cdr3_aa: CASRERTSGGPKRSTDTQYF; cdr3_nt: TGTGCCAGCAGAGAGAGGACTAGCGGGGGGCCGAAACGAAGCACAGATACGCAGTATTTT
clone_size: few; d_call: TRBD2; v_call: TRBV5-6; j_call: TRBJ2-2; cdr3_aa: CASSLRTSGGAITGELFF; cdr3_nt: TGTGCCAGCAGCTTGAGGACTAGCGGGGGGGCCATCACCGGGGAGCTGTTTTTT
clone_size: few; d_call: NA; v_call: TRBV20-1; j_call: TRBJ1-4; cdr3_aa: CSAPLQRTANEKLFF; cdr3_nt: TGCAGTGCCCCCTTACAAAGGACTGCAAATGAAAAACTGTTTTTT
clone_size: many; d_call: NA; v_call: TRBV3-1; j_call: TRBJ1-6; cdr3_aa: CASSQDSLFSPLHF; cdr3_nt: TGTGCCAGCAGCCAAGATTCTCTGTTTTCACCCCTCCACTTT
clone_size: NA; d_call: TRBD1; v_call: TRBV10-3; j_call: TRBJ2-7; cdr3_aa: CAISGTGGFEQYF; cdr3_nt: TGTGCCATCAGCGGGACAGGGGGGTTCGAGCAGTACTTC
clone_size: many; d_call: TRBD1; v_call: TRBV5-1; j_call: TRBJ1-1; cdr3_aa: CASSLHGTGEDTEAFF; cdr3_nt: TGCGCCAGCAGCCTCCATGGGACAGGGGAGGACACTGAAGCTTTCTTT
clone_size: once; d_call: TRBD1; v_call: TRBV7-9; j_call: TRBJ1-6; cdr3_aa: CASSLGTGGGNSPLHF; cdr3_nt: TGTGCCAGCAGCTTAGGGACAGGGGGCGGAAATTCACCCCTCCACTTT
clone_size: NA; d_call: TRBD1; v_call: TRBV7-9; j_call: TRBJ2-7; cdr3_aa: CASSRDSRGHEQYF; cdr3_nt: TGTGCCAGCAGCCGGGACAGCAGGGGCCACGAGCAGTACTTC
clone_size: few; d_call: NA; v_call: TRBV2; j_call: TRBJ2-7; cdr3_aa: CASSQNLGDEQYF; cdr3_nt: TGCGCCAGCAGCCAAAACCTCGGCGACGAGCAGTACTTC
clone_size: NA; d_call: NA; v_call: TRBV28; j_call: TRBJ1-1; cdr3_aa: CASSSGPTEAFF; cdr3_nt: TGTGCCAGCAGTTCGGGGCCCACTGAAGCTTTCTTT
clone_size: many; d_call: NA; v_call: TRBV29-1; j_call: TRBJ2-5; cdr3_aa: CSSRGMGTETQYF; cdr3_nt: TGCAGCTCCCGCGGGATGGGCACAGAGACCCAGTACTTC
clone_size: NA; d_call: TRBD1; v_call: TRBV20-1; j_call: TRBJ2-5; cdr3_aa: CSAGTGSGETQYF; cdr3_nt: TGCAGTGCTGGGACAGGGTCAGGAGAGACCCAGTACTTC
clone_size: many; d_call: NA; v_call: TRBV5-6; j_call: TRBJ2-1; cdr3_aa: CASSLELGPYNEQFF; cdr3_nt: TGTGCCAGCAGCTTGGAGCTAGGGCCCTACAATGAGCAGTTCTTC
clone_size: NA; d_call: NA; v_call: TRBV28; j_call: TRBJ1-5; cdr3_aa: CASSAMTGQRKPQHF; cdr3_nt: TGTGCCAGCAGTGCCATGACGGGGCAACGTAAGCCCCAGCATTTT
clone_size: many; d_call: NA; v_call: TRBV5-4; j_call: TRBJ2-1; cdr3_aa: CASSLEKGGGGEQFF; cdr3_nt: TGTGCCAGCAGCTTGGAGAAAGGGGGAGGAGGTGAGCAGTTCTTC
clone_size: NA; d_call: TRBD2; v_call: TRBV20-1; j_call: TRBJ2-1; cdr3_aa: CSATTSGGVVDNEQFF; cdr3_nt: TGCAGTGCTACGACTAGCGGGGGGGTGGTCGACAATGAGCAGTTCTTC
clone_size: many; d_call: NA; v_call: TRBV27; j_call: TRBJ2-2; cdr3_aa: CASSFSYTGELFF; cdr3_nt: TGTGCCAGCAGTTTTAGCTACACCGGGGAGCTGTTTTTT
clone_size: many; d_call: NA; v_call: TRBV13; j_call: TRBJ1-3; cdr3_aa: CASSTIRGAGNTIYF; cdr3_nt: TGTGCCAGCAGCACAATTCGTGGGGCTGGAAACACCATATATTTT
clone_size: few; d_call: NA; v_call: TRBV15; j_call: TRBJ1-5; cdr3_aa: CATSPTQGWGNQPQHF; cdr3_nt: TGTGCCACCAGCCCGACTCAGGGTTGGGGCAATCAGCCCCAGCATTTT
clone_size: many; d_call: NA; v_call: TRBV14; j_call: TRBJ2-7; cdr3_aa: CASSQGQGGSYEQYF; cdr3_nt: TGTGCCAGCAGCCAAGGACAGGGAGGGTCCTACGAGCAGTACTTC
clone_size: many; d_call: TRBD1; v_call: TRBV5-1; j_call: TRBJ2-3; cdr3_aa: CASSRGNRGEDTQYF; cdr3_nt: TGCGCCAGCAGCCGCGGTAACAGGGGTGAAGATACGCAGTATTTT
clone_size: many; d_call: NA; v_call: TRBV19; j_call: TRBJ2-3; cdr3_aa: CASRLGATSRTDTQYF; cdr3_nt: TGTGCCAGTAGATTGGGGGCCACCAGTCGCACAGATACGCAGTATTTT
clone_size: many; d_call: NA; v_call: TRBV6-2/TRBV6-3; j_call: TRBJ1-1; cdr3_aa: CASSPRSWAPEAFF; cdr3_nt: TGTGCCAGCAGCCCGAGAAGTTGGGCCCCTGAAGCTTTCTTT
clone_size: NA; d_call: TRBD1; v_call: TRBV6-9; j_call: TRBJ1-6; cdr3_aa: CASSYARGQRSYNSPLHF; cdr3_nt: TGTGCCAGCAGTTACGCGAGGGGACAGCGCTCCTATAATTCACCCCTCCACTTT
clone_size: many; d_call: NA; v_call: TRBV20-1; j_call: TRBJ2-7; cdr3_aa: CSARISHEQYF; cdr3_nt: TGCAGTGCTAGAATCTCCCACGAGCAGTACTTC
clone_size: NA; d_call: TRBD1; v_call: TRBV19; j_call: TRBJ2-3; cdr3_aa: CASSIFGQGIGGTQYF; cdr3_nt: TGTGCCAGTAGTATATTCGGACAGGGGATAGGGGGTACGCAGTATTTT
clone_size: many; d_call: TRBD2; v_call: TRBV4-2; j_call: TRBJ2-1; cdr3_aa: CASSSLPSGSYEQFF; cdr3_nt: TGTGCCAGCAGCTCCCTTCCTAGCGGGAGTTATGAGCAGTTCTTC
clone_size: many; d_call: NA; v_call: TRBV28; j_call: TRBJ2-1; cdr3_aa: CASAGWNQQFF; cdr3_nt: TGTGCCAGCGCGGGGTGGAATCAGCAGTTCTTC
clone_size: many; d_call: TRBD1; v_call: TRBV20-1; j_call: TRBJ1-1; cdr3_aa: CSARDPTGGRTEAFF; cdr3_nt: TGCAGTGCTAGAGATCCTACAGGGGGAAGGACTGAAGCTTTCTTT
clone_size: many; d_call: NA; v_call: TRBV11-2; j_call: TRBJ2-2; cdr3_aa: CASRTGSYTGELFF; cdr3_nt: TGTGCCAGCAGAACCGGGAGCTACACCGGGGAGCTGTTTTTT
clone_size: NA; d_call: NA; v_call: TRBV14; j_call: TRBJ1-6; cdr3_aa: CASSRTSSYNSPLHF; cdr3_nt: TGTGCCAGCAGCCGGACAAGCTCCTATAATTCACCCCTCCACTTT
clone_size: many; d_call: TRBD1; v_call: TRBV9; j_call: TRBJ2-7; cdr3_aa: CASSVESGQGIYEQYF; cdr3_nt: TGTGCCAGCAGCGTAGAATCGGGACAGGGTATCTACGAGCAGTACTTC
clone_size: many; d_call: TRBD1; v_call: TRBV11-2; j_call: TRBJ1-5; cdr3_aa: CASSLSGTGNQPQHF; cdr3_nt: TGTGCCAGCAGCCTATCCGGGACAGGTAATCAGCCCCAGCATTTT
clone_size: many; d_call: NA; v_call: TRBV10-3; j_call: TRBJ2-7; cdr3_aa: CAISERDISYEQYF; cdr3_nt: TGTGCCATCAGTGAAAGGGACATCTCCTACGAGCAGTACTTC
clone_size: many; d_call: NA; v_call: TRBV6-1; j_call: TRBJ2-6; cdr3_aa: CASTSGGANVLTF; cdr3_nt: TGTGCCAGCACCTCAGGTGGGGCCAACGTCCTGACTTTC
clone_size: NA; d_call: TRBD2; v_call: TRBV7-2; j_call: TRBJ2-7; cdr3_aa: CASSLVGGGSYEQYF; cdr3_nt: TGTGCCAGCAGCTTAGTGGGGGGGGGCTCCTACGAGCAGTACTTC
clone_size: many; d_call: TRBD1; v_call: TRBV10-3; j_call: TRBJ1-1; cdr3_aa: CAINGQDYTEAFF; cdr3_nt: TGTGCCATCAATGGACAGGACTACACTGAAGCTTTCTTT
clone_size: NA; d_call: NA; v_call: TRBV6-1; j_call: TRBJ2-3; cdr3_aa: CASSEEGGHGTQYF; cdr3_nt: TGTGCCAGCAGTGAAGAGGGGGGCCACGGTACGCAGTATTTT
clone_size: NA; d_call: NA; v_call: TRBV6-2/TRBV6-3; j_call: TRBJ2-3; cdr3_aa: CASVNDVRGTQYF; cdr3_nt: TGTGCCAGCGTTAACGATGTCAGGGGTACGCAGTATTTT
clone_size: NA; d_call: TRBD1; v_call: TRBV20-1; j_call: TRBJ2-7; cdr3_aa: CSARSGTGDYEQYF; cdr3_nt: TGCAGTGCTAGATCCGGGACAGGGGACTACGAGCAGTACTTC
clone_size: many; d_call: NA; v_call: TRBV6-2/TRBV6-3; j_call: TRBJ2-1; cdr3_aa: CASSHTGAGPYNEQFF; cdr3_nt: TGTGCCAGCAGTCATACTGGGGCAGGACCCTACAATGAGCAGTTCTTC
clone_size: few; d_call: NA; v_call: TRBV4-2; j_call: TRBJ2-5; cdr3_aa: CASSPGDSGSETQYF; cdr3_nt: TGTGCCAGCAGCCCCGGTGATAGCGGCTCAGAGACCCAGTACTTC